Sequencing of this TCR beta chain was carried out in a study of blood T cell repertoires in COVID-19. The CDR3 covers 14 residues. Between the trimmed V and J ends, which lost 0 bases and 1 base, there was a span of 3 bases. The germline V gene has CDR1 LGHNA and CDR2 YNFKEQ. Only in-frame clones appear in the TCRdb table, and some are missing; sequencing was by immunoSEQ multiplex PCR. The sample holds about 210,000 clones; more than 80% are singletons and the top ten take about 10%. Researchers sorted participants into cohorts using their self-reported clinical history. The receptor was isolated from a man between 35 and 55 years old who had recovered from COVID-19. Source material: PBMCs or T cells enriched from blood (not recorded which). V usage is TRBV4-2 and J usage is TRBJ2-2; D gene uncertain. CDR3 sequence: CASSQDRNTGELFF. The CDR3 DNA follows: TGTGCCAGCAGCCAAGATCGGAACACCGGGGAGCTGTTTTTT.